The source of this TCR beta chain is a study of PD-1 blockade in classical Hodgkin lymphoma. Study-wide findings and caveats: It was among complete responders that baseline diversity resembled that of newly diagnosed patients. The study reported lower baseline TCR diversity in newly diagnosed patients than in healthy donors.

Relapse was seen in all patients after autologous stem cell transplantation, and brentuximab vedotin exposure was variable. TCRdb's copy holds only in-frame clones and misses some; the assay was immunoSEQ multiplex PCR. Of just over 60,000 clones in the sample, around 88% are singletons; the top ten hold about 12%. CDR3 length equals 14 residues. V lost 2 bases to trimming and J lost 3 bases; unmatched junction nucleotides: 4. Germline V lookup: CDR1 SGHKS, CDR2 YYEKEE (reference sequence). Details on this clone: What it recognizes is unknown.

The J gene is TRBJ2-7, the V gene TRBV5-5; 8 positions agree with TRBD2. Sequencing used peripheral blood mononuclear cells (PBMCs), obtained at baseline. This TCR came from a human donor with classical Hodgkin lymphoma. CDR3 loop: CASSFGGANYEQYF. The CDR3 nucleotides are TGTGCCAGCAGCTTCGGGGGGGCAAACTACGAGCAGTACTTC.